This TCR beta chain was captured by sequencing in a study of blood T cell repertoires in COVID-19. Study summary: Donors in the United States, Italy and Spain gave samples during acute or convalescent COVID-19.

TCRdb's table, derived via immunoSEQ multiplex PCR, lists solely in-frame clones and lacks some. The sample gives over 150,000 clones, around nine tenths of which show up once; just over 2.5% is in the top ten. V was pared by 5 bases and J by 0 bases, with 14 bases between. Germline assignment: CDR1 SEHNR and CDR2 FQNEAQ (reference sequence). This CDR3 has 16 residues. The chain is built from TRBV7-9 and TRBJ2-1, with D possibly being TRBD2 (5 bases). The specimen sequenced was peripheral blood. This TCR came from a woman older than 75 with COVID-19, enrolled during active disease. This chain's CDR3 is CASSPDLGSSYNEQFF. The CDR3 nucleotides read TGTGCCAGCAGCCCAGACTTAGGGAGCTCCTACAATGAGCAGTTCTTC.